The source of this T cell receptor beta chain is a study of T cell repertoires in cytomegalovirus infection. Looking at the study overall: CMV infection plus the matching HLA type was flagged by public TCR beta signatures. Study-level findings and limits: Across the ex vivo response, the dominant clonotypes were HLA-C-restricted CMV-specific TCR beta clonotypes. Totalled public TCR beta family frequency picked out people who carried CMV plus the relevant HLA.

From the reads, TCRdb called clonotypes with MiXCR, one entry per CDR3 protein. The sample includes 400,000 to 550,000 distinct CDR3 sequences, about 11% of them seen just once. Of note for this clonotype: The antigen is undetermined.

Germline CDR1 reads SGHRS; CDR2 reads YFSETQ. Trimming left V 0 bases short and J 5 bases short, with 8 bases between. There are 13 residues in the CDR3. The chain uses TRBV5-1 and TRBJ1-2; no clear D gene. The receptor was isolated from a human donor in good health (CMV status not recorded). Some clones in this sample may be carry-over from other donors' samples. Sample: PBMCs. DNA of the CDR3: TGCGCCAGCAGCTTGGGCAGACCGTATGGCTACACCTTC. Protein: CASSLGRPYGYTF.